This T cell receptor beta chain was found in a study of blood T cell repertoires in COVID-19. The CDR3 length is 15 residues. V was trimmed by 5 bases and J by 1 base, leaving 11 bases between them. Germline assignment: CDR1 SEHNR and CDR2 FQNEAQ (reference sequence). The method was immunoSEQ multiplex PCR; TCRdb's version includes in-frame clones alone and lacks a portion of them. The profile shows 200,000 or so clones, 80% to 85% of them singletons. Sequencing was carried out using PBMCs or T cells enriched from blood (not recorded which). The clonotype was recovered from a middle-aged man who had recovered from COVID-19. This chain joins TRBV7-9 and TRBJ1-4; D gene unclear. CDR3 DNA sequence: TGTGCCAGCAGCAACTACGTGGGAACTAATGAAAAACTGTTTTTT. Translation: CASSNYVGTNEKLFF.